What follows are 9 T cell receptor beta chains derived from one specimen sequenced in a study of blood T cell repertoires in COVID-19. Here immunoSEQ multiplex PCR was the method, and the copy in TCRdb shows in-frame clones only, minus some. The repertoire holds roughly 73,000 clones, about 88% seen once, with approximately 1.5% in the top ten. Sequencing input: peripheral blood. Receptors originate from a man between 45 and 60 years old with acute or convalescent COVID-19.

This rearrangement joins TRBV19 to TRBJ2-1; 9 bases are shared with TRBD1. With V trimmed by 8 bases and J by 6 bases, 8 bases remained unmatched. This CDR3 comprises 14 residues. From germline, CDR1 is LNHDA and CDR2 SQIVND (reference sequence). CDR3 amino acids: CASSGTGFGNEQFF. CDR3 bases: TGTGCCAGTTCCGGGACAGGGTTTGGCAATGAGCAGTTCTTC.

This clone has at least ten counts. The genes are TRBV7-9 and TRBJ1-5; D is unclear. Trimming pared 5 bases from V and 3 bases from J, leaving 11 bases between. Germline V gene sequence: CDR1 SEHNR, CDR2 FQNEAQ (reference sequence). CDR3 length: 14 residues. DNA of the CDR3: TGTGCCAGCAGCCCCGGTACTTACAATCAGCCCCAGCATTTT. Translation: CASSPGTYNQPQHF.

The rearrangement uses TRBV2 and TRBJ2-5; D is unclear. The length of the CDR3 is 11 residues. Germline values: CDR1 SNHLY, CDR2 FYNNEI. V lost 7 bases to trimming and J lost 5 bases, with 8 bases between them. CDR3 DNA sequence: TGTGCCAGCACCAATCGGGAGACCCAGTACTTC. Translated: CASTNRETQYF.

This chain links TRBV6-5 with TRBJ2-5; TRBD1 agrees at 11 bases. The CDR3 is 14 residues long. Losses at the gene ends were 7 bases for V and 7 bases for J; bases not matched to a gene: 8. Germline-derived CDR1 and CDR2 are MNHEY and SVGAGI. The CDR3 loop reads CASTHGQGARTQYF. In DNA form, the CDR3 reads TGTGCCAGCACCCATGGACAGGGGGCTCGGACCCAGTACTTC.

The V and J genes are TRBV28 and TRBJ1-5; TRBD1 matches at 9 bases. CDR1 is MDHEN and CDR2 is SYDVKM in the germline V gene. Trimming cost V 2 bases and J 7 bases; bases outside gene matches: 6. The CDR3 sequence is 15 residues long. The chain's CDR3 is CASSLQTGGKQPQHF. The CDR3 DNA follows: TGTGCCAGCAGTTTACAGACAGGGGGGAAGCAGCCCCAGCATTTT.

In DNA form, the CDR3 reads TGTGCCACCAGCAGAGGTCTAGGGAGCGAGCAGTACGTC. Residues: CATSRGLGSEQYV. V gene TRBV15 combines with J gene TRBJ2-7; tentatively, D is TRBD2 (5 bases). The CDR3 runs to 13 residues. The germline CDR1 and CDR2 sequences are LNHNV and YYDKDF (reference sequence). Trimming left V 1 base short and J 6 bases short, with 10 bases between.

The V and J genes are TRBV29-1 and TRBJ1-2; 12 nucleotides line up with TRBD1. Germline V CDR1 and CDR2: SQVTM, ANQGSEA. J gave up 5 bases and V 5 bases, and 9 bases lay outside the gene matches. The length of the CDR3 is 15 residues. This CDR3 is CSVTGTGGAGYGYTF. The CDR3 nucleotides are TGCAGCGTTACCGGGACAGGGGGCGCTGGGTATGGCTACACCTTC.

The CDR3 nucleotides read TGTGCCAGCAGCAGTCACCTCGGTGTGGAGCAGTTCTTC. Translating it yields CASSSHLGVEQFF. V gene TRBV9 combines with J gene TRBJ2-1; D remains unclear. The CDR3 spans 13 residues. V lost 4 bases to trimming and J lost 10 bases, with 15 bases between them. Germline assignment: CDR1 SGDLS and CDR2 YYNGEE.

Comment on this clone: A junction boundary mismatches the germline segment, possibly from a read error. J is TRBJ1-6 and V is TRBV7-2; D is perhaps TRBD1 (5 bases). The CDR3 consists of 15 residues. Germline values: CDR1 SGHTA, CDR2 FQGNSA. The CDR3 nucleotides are TGTGCCAGCAGCTTCCAGGGCTCCCATAATTCACCCCTCCACTTT. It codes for CASSFQGSHNSPLHF. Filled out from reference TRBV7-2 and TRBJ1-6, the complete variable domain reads GAGVSQSPSNKVTEKGKDVELRCDPISGHTALYWYRQSLGQGLEFLIYFQGNSAPDKSGLPSDRFSAERTGGSVSTLTIQRTQQEDSAVYLCASSFQGSHNSPLHFGNGTRLTVT.